This entry describes one T cell receptor (beta chain). No antigen is known for it. This entry comes from a study of cytomegalovirus exposure and HLA in healthy donors. Per the germline V gene, CDR1 is SGHVS and CDR2 is FQNEAQ. The CDR3 length is 15 residues. Trimming pared 0 bases from V and 4 bases from J, leaving 12 bases between. PCR involved 60 Vbeta and 13 Jbeta primers. Study processing details: Unique TCR beta chains numbered about 72 million in a later analysis, with around 11 million shared. The data were produced by immunoSEQ multiplex PCR, yet TCRdb's version contains in-frame clones alone and is incomplete. V and J calls plus clone size are reproduced from that table; the DNA served to infer D and trimming. The sample contains approximately 140,000 clones, more than 75% of which appear only once. Study-level findings and limits: In a later analysis, parvovirus B19, influenza, CMV and Epstein-Barr virus appeared linked to several top co-occurrence clusters. The study had only CMV serostatus as immune exposure information.

Sequences were obtained from PBMCs. The genes are TRBV7-8 and TRBJ1-1; D is unclear. The origin of this receptor is a man in his forties in good health and CMV-seronegative. In DNA, the CDR3 is TGTGCCAGCAGCTTAGCGTCCCGGGGAGTCACTGAAGCTTTCTTT. Protein product: CASSLASRGVTEAFF.